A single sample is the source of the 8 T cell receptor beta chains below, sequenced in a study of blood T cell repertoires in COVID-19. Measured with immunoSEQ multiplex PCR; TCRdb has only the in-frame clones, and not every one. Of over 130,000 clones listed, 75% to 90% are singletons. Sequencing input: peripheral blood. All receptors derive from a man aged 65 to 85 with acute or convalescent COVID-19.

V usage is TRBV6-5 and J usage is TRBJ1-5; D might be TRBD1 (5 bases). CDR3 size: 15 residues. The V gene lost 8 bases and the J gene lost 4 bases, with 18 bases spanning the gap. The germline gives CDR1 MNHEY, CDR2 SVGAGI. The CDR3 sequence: CASVGGTLGNQPQHF. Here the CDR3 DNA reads TGTGCCAGCGTCGGGGGGACTTTGGGTAATCAGCCCCAGCATTTT.

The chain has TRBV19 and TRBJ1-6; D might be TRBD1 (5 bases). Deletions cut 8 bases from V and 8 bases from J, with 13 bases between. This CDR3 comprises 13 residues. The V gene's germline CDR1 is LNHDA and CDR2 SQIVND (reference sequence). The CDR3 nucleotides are TGTGCCAGTTGTGGGGCGCGAGATTCACCCCTCCACTTT. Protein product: CASCGARDSPLHF. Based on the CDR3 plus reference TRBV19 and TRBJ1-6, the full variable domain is DGGITQSPKYLFRKEGQNVTLSCEQNLNHDAMYWYRQDPGQGLRLIYYSQIVNDFQKGDIAEGYSVSREKKESFPLTVTSAQKNPTAFYLCASCGARDSPLHFGNGTRLTVT.

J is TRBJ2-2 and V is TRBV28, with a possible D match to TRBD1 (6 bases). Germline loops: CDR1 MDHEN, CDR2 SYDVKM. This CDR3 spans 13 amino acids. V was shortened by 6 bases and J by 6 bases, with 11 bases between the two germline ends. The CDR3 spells CASSVRGPGELFF. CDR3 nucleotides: TGTGCCAGCAGCGTCAGGGGCCCCGGGGAGCTGTTTTTT.

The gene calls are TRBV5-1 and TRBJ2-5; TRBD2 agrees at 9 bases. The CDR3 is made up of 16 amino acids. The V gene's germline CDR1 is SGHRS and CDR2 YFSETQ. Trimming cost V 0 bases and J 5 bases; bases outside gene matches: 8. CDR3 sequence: CASSLVGSGSWETQYF. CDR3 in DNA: TGCGCCAGCAGCTTGGTCGGTAGCGGGAGTTGGGAGACCCAGTACTTC.

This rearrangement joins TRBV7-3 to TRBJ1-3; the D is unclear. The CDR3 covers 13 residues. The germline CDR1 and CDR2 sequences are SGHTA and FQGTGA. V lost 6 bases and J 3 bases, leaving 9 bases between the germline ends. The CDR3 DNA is TGTGCCAGCAGTTCCCGCGGTGGAAACACCATATATTTT. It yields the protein CASSSRGGNTIYF.

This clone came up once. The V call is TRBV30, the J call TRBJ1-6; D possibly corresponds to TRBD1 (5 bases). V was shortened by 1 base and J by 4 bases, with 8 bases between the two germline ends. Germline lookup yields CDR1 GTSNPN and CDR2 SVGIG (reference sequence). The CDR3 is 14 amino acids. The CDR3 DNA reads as TGTGCCTGGAGTGGGGGGGGATATAATTCACCCCTCCACTTT. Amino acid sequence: CAWSGGGYNSPLHF.

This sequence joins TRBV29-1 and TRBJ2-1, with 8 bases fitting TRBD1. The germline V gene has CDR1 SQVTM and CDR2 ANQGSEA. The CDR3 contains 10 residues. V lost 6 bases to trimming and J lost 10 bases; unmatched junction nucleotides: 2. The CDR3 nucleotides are TGCAGCGTGGGACAGGCCGAGCAGTTCTTC. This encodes CSVGQAEQFF.

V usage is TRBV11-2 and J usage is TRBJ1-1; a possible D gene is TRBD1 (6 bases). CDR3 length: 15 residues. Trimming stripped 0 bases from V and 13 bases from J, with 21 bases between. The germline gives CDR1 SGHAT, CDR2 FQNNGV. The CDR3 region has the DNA TGTGCCAGCAGCTTAGATCGGACAGCCCAGGGTCGGAATTTCTTT. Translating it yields CASSLDRTAQGRNFF. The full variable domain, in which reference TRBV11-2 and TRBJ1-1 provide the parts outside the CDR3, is EAGVAQSPRYKIIEKRQSVAFWCNPISGHATLYWYQQILGQGPKLLIQFQNNGVVDDSQLPKDRFSAERLKGVDSTLKIQPAKLEDSAVYLCASSLDRTAQGRNFFGQGTRLTVV.